Below are 18 T cell receptor beta chains sequenced from a single sample in a study of blood T cell repertoires in COVID-19. This table comes from immunoSEQ multiplex PCR, and its TCRdb copy is limited to in-frame clones, with some not included. The sample includes tens of thousands of clones, roughly 90% seen only once; the top ten take 20% to 25%. Sequencing was performed on peripheral blood. Receptors originate from a woman in her 50s with active or convalescent COVID-19.

The V and J genes are TRBV25-1 and TRBJ1-6; unclear D gene. Germline CDR1 is MGHDK and CDR2 is SYGVNS. Trimming stripped 2 bases from V and 1 base from J, with 3 bases between. The CDR3 consists of 14 residues. Here the CDR3 reads CASSEESYNSPLHF. The CDR3 DNA is TGTGCCAGCAGTGAAGAGTCCTATAATTCACCCCTCCACTTT.

The rearrangement joins TRBV6-6 to TRBJ2-5; the match to TRBD1 covers 7 bases. The CDR3 covers 14 residues. The trim removed 7 bases at V and 0 bases at J, leaving 5 bases unmatched. The germline V gene has CDR1 MNHNY and CDR2 SVGAGI (reference sequence). The CDR3 coding sequence is TGTGCCAGCACTGACAGGGTGCACCAAGAGACCCAGTACTTC. Translating it yields CASTDRVHQETQYF.

The V call is TRBV24-1, the J call TRBJ2-4, with TRBD2 matching over 10 bases. Trimming took 7 bases from V and 7 from J; bases not matched to a gene: 9. Germline loops: CDR1 KGHDR, CDR2 SFDVKD. The CDR3 sequence is 15 residues long. CDR3 DNA sequence: TGTGCCACCAGCGGACTAGCGGAGGGTAGGAACATTCAGTACTTC. This codes for CATSGLAEGRNIQYF.

The CDR3 region has the DNA TGTGCCTGGAGTTGGGCGGCGCGGGACGAGCAGTACTTC. Amino acids: CAWSWAARDEQYF. This chain uses TRBV30 with TRBJ2-7; maybe TRBD2 (5 bases). V lost 2 bases, J lost 5 bases, and 13 bases lay in between. Germline CDR1 is GTSNPN and CDR2 is SVGIG (reference sequence). The CDR3 length is 13 residues. Based on the CDR3 plus reference TRBV30 and TRBJ2-7, the full variable domain is SQTIHQWPATLVQPVGSPLSLECTVEGTSNPNLYWYRQAAGRGLQLLFYSVGIGQISSEVPQNLSASRPQDRQFILSSKKLLLSDSGFYLCAWSWAARDEQYFGPGTRLTVT.

The chain employs TRBV6-5 and TRBJ2-2; 10 bases are shared with TRBD1. The CDR3 is 14 amino acids. The germline V gene has CDR1 MNHEY and CDR2 SVGAGI. The V segment lost 7 bases and the J segment 7 bases; nucleotides outside the gene matches: 6. The DNA of the CDR3 is TGTGCCAGCATCGTGACAGGGGGCAGCGGGGAGCTGTTTTTT. Amino acid sequence: CASIVTGGSGELFF.

The chain joins TRBV5-6 to TRBJ1-5; D uncertain. The germline CDR1 and CDR2 sequences are SGHDT and YYEEEE. Between the trimmed V and J ends, which lost 0 bases and 1 base, there was a span of 8 bases. The CDR3 consists of 15 residues. CDR3 in DNA: TGTGCCAGCAGCTTGGAAGGGAGCAGCAATCAGCCCCAGCATTTT. Translating it yields CASSLEGSSNQPQHF.

About this clone: The same CDR3 can be traced to other DNA sequences in this sample. The chain combines TRBV9 with TRBJ2-7; possible D gene TRBD2, 5 bases. The CDR3 consists of 14 residues. CDR1 is SGDLS, CDR2 YYNGEE, per germline. The V end was cut by 0 bases, the J end by 1 base, with 8 bases between. CDR3 nucleotides: TGTGCCAGCAGCGTAGAAGAGGGATCCTACGAGCAGTACTTC. Its translation: CASSVEEGSYEQYF.

The CDR3 loop reads CASSPPGTSGQVPYNEQFF. The CDR3 region has the DNA TGTGCCAGCAGCCCCCCCGGGACTAGCGGGCAGGTCCCCTACAATGAGCAGTTCTTC. The rearrangement uses TRBV7-9 and TRBJ2-1, with 12 positions matching TRBD2. V trimming: 5 bases; J trimming: 2 bases; junction bases outside the gene matches: 13. Per the germline V gene, CDR1 is SEHNR and CDR2 is FQNEAQ (reference sequence). The CDR3 runs 19 residues.

This chain uses TRBV29-1 with TRBJ1-1; 9 bases match TRBD1. With V trimmed by 5 bases and J by 5 bases, 9 bases remained unmatched. Germline assignment: CDR1 SQVTM and CDR2 ANQGSEA. The CDR3 extends over 14 amino acids. CDR3 DNA: TGCAGCGTTAACCCACAGGGGGCAGGGACTGAAGCTTTCTTT. Protein product: CSVNPQGAGTEAFF.

This chain connects TRBV30 to TRBJ2-7; no clear D. The CDR3 runs 12 residues. Germline-derived CDR1 and CDR2 are GTSNPN and SVGIG (reference sequence). The germline V and J ends were trimmed by 2 bases and 3 bases, with 8 bases remaining between them. CDR3 DNA sequence: TGTGCCTGGAGTCCAGTCTTCTACGAGCAGTACTTC. It translates to CAWSPVFYEQYF.

The genes are TRBV5-1 and TRBJ2-7; D might be TRBD1 (6 bases). CDR3 length: 14 amino acids. V was clipped by 6 bases and J by 3 bases, with 16 bases between them. CDR1 and CDR2 from the germline V gene are SGHRS and YFSETQ. CDR3 sequence (DNA): TGCGCCAGCAAACCACAACAGGGAAACTACGAGCAGTACTTC. It encodes CASKPQQGNYEQYF.

V and J are TRBV7-2 and TRBJ2-2; 7 positions match TRBD2. CDR3 length: 15 residues. V gave up 3 bases and J gave up 6 bases; unmatched junction bases: 7. The germline gives CDR1 SGHTA, CDR2 FQGNSA. The chain's CDR3 is CASSFKMTSPGELFF. In DNA, the CDR3 is TGTGCCAGCAGCTTTAAGATGACTAGCCCCGGGGAGCTGTTTTTT. The full variable domain, in which reference TRBV7-2 and TRBJ2-2 provide the parts outside the CDR3, is GAGVSQSPSNKVTEKGKDVELRCDPISGHTALYWYRQSLGQGLEFLIYFQGNSAPDKSGLPSDRFSAERTGGSVSTLTIQRTQQEDSAVYLCASSFKMTSPGELFFGEGSRLTVL.

The V gene is TRBV2, the J gene TRBJ2-1, with TRBD1 matching 8 bases. V gave up 6 bases and J gave up 2 bases; unmatched junction bases: 6. From germline, CDR1 is SNHLY and CDR2 FYNNEI. The CDR3 spans 15 residues. CDR3 in amino acids: CASSPQGVAYNEQFF. In DNA form, the CDR3 reads TGTGCCAGCAGCCCACAGGGGGTGGCCTACAATGAGCAGTTCTTC.

The J gene is TRBJ1-1, the V gene TRBV11-2; TRBD1 matches at 8 bases. The CDR3 extends over 17 amino acids. Trimming took 0 bases from V and 1 from J; bases not matched to a gene: 7. Germline lookup yields CDR1 SGHAT and CDR2 FQNNGV. CDR3 bases: TGTGCCAGCAGCTTAGATCCCCCCGGGACAGGGAACACTGAAGCTTTCTTT. Translation gives CASSLDPPGTGNTEAFF.

J is TRBJ2-7 and V is TRBV7-8; D uncertain. Germline CDR1 and CDR2: SGHVS and FQNEAQ. Trimming took 1 base from V and 5 from J, leaving 6 bases between them. This CDR3 contains 12 residues. The CDR3: CASSLGLHEQYF. CDR3 DNA: TGTGCCAGCAGCTTAGGTCTCCACGAGCAGTACTTC.

V usage is TRBV10-3 and J usage is TRBJ1-5; 7 nucleotides align to TRBD1. Trimming cost V 0 bases and J 1 base; bases outside gene matches: 3. The CDR3 is 16 amino acids. Germline CDR1 ENHRY, CDR2 SYGVKD. The CDR3 sequence is CAISESAGGSNQPQHF. CDR3 nucleotide sequence: TGTGCCATCAGTGAGTCGGCAGGGGGGAGCAATCAGCCCCAGCATTTT.

V is TRBV3-1 (or the pseudogene TRBV3-2) and J is TRBJ2-1, with 9 bases aligning to TRBD2. The junction had 7 bases not matched to a gene; V was cut back by 1 base and J by 3 bases. CDR1 and CDR2 (germline): LGHDT, YNNKEL (reference sequence). The CDR3 runs 17 residues. The CDR3 protein is CASSQVVREGRYNEQFF. In DNA, the CDR3 is TGTGCCAGCAGCCAAGTGGTGCGGGAGGGCCGCTACAATGAGCAGTTCTTC.

The chain is built from TRBV5-4 and TRBJ2-1; no reliable D call. The ends were cut back, 0 bases at V and 0 bases at J, with 7 bases in the middle. The length of the CDR3 is 15 residues. The V gene's germline CDR1 is SGHNT and CDR2 YYREEE (reference sequence). CDR3 loop: CASSLGPGSYNEQFF. The CDR3 bases are TGTGCCAGCAGCTTGGGCCCCGGCTCCTACAATGAGCAGTTCTTC.